The 21 T cell receptor beta chains reported below all come from one sample, sequenced in a study of blood T cell repertoires in COVID-19. The data were produced by immunoSEQ multiplex PCR, yet TCRdb's version contains in-frame clones alone and is incomplete. The table has approximately 200,000 clones, roughly 84% seen once. Sequences were obtained from PBMCs or T cells enriched from blood (not recorded which). These receptors were taken from a woman between 25 and 40 years old who had recovered from COVID-19.

The chain uses TRBV19 and TRBJ2-1; 7 bases agree with TRBD2. Germline values: CDR1 LNHDA, CDR2 SQIVND (reference sequence). CDR3 length: 14 amino acids. J lost 9 bases, V lost 4 bases, and 9 bases had no gene match. The CDR3 sequence is CASSRTSTGGEQFF. In nucleotides, the CDR3 is TGTGCCAGTAGTAGGACTAGTACGGGCGGTGAGCAGTTCTTC.

The rearrangement uses TRBV6-4 and TRBJ1-1; D is unresolved. The V end was cut by 2 bases, the J end by 6 bases, with 13 bases between. Germline loops: CDR1 MRHNA, CDR2 SNTAGT. The CDR3 has 14 residues. The CDR3 region has the DNA TGTGCCAGCAGTGACGAGGGTTCGGAGGCTGAAGCTTTCTTT. It translates to CASSDEGSEAEAFF.

The chain joins TRBV5-1 to TRBJ2-7; D is possibly TRBD1 (5 bases). This CDR3 comprises 15 residues. Germline V lookup: CDR1 SGHRS, CDR2 YFSETQ. V was cut by 0 bases and J by 4 bases, with 14 bases left in between. CDR3 nucleotides: TGCGCCAGCAGCTTGGTTGCCCGTCAGGGTTACGAGCAGTACTTC. Its protein is CASSLVARQGYEQYF.

This chain connects TRBV27 to TRBJ1-5; a possible D gene is TRBD1 (5 bases). V was shortened by 8 bases and J by 11 bases, with 19 bases between the two germline ends. CDR1 is MNHEY and CDR2 is SMNVEV in the germline V gene (reference sequence). The CDR3 totals 13 residues. The CDR3 DNA is TGTGCCAGCGCCCTTTACCGGGGGGAGGCCCAGCATTTT. Residues: CASALYRGEAQHF.

The gene calls are TRBV9 and TRBJ2-3, with 10 nucleotides matching TRBD2. The CDR3 runs to 17 residues. Germline CDR1 SGDLS, CDR2 YYNGEE. The junction had 9 bases not matched to a gene; V was cut back by 4 bases and J by 1 base. For the CDR3, the DNA is TGTGCCAGCAGCCCCAAGACTAGCGGGCACCGCACAGATACGCAGTATTTT. It encodes CASSPKTSGHRTDTQYF. The complete variable domain, with remaining parts taken from reference TRBV9 and TRBJ2-3, reads DSGVTQTPKHLITATGQRVTLRCSPRSGDLSVYWYQQSLDQGLQFLIQYYNGEERAKGNILERFSAQQFPDLHSELNLSSLELGDSALYFCASSPKTSGHRTDTQYFGPGTRLTVL.

This clone occurred many times. The gene calls are TRBV11-2 and TRBJ2-7; D call uncertain. V was pared by 1 base and J by 3 bases, with 7 bases between. The V gene's germline CDR1 is SGHAT and CDR2 FQNNGV. The CDR3 totals 13 residues. CDR3 sequence: CASSLGPLYEQYF. Written as DNA, the CDR3 is TGTGCCAGCAGCTTAGGTCCCCTCTACGAGCAGTACTTC.

The chain couples TRBV28 to TRBJ2-7; D remains ambiguous. Germline V lookup: CDR1 MDHEN, CDR2 SYDVKM. Trimming stripped 9 bases from V and 5 bases from J, with 14 bases between. The CDR3 has 12 amino acids. The CDR3 nucleotides are TGTGCCAGTTTTCGTCCCCCCCACGAGCAGTACTTC. Encoded protein: CASFRPPHEQYF.

J is TRBJ1-5 and V is TRBV19; tentative D call: TRBD1 (6 bases). Trimming cost V 11 bases and J 0 bases, with 17 bases left between them. Germline V gene sequence: CDR1 LNHDA, CDR2 SQIVND (reference sequence). CDR3 length: 15 residues. CDR3 nucleotides: TGTGCCGCAGACCGGGACACATATAGCAATCAGCCCCAGCATTTT. It yields the protein CAADRDTYSNQPQHF.

This rearrangement joins TRBV4-1 to TRBJ1-2; D is unresolved. The CDR3 totals 14 residues. CDR1 and CDR2 from the germline V gene are MGHRA and YSYEKL. Trimming shortened V by 1 base and J by 8 bases, and 14 bases separated the two germline ends. Here the CDR3 DNA reads TGCGCCAGCAGCCAAGGAGGAGGGCGAGAAGGCTACACCTTC. Amino acid sequence: CASSQGGGREGYTF.

V usage is TRBV11-3 and J usage is TRBJ2-2; the D gene is possibly TRBD2 (5 bases). From germline, CDR1 is SGHNT and CDR2 YENEEA. The V and J ends lost 3 bases and 6 bases respectively, with 8 bases between them. CDR3 length: 13 residues. CDR3 DNA sequence: TGTGCCAGCAGCTTCGGGGAGCCCGGGGAGCTGTTTTTT. Translated, it gives CASSFGEPGELFF. The whole variable domain, filled in from reference TRBV11-3 and TRBJ2-2, reads EAGVVQSPRYKIIEKKQPVAFWCNPISGHNTLYWYLQNLGQGPELLIRYENEEAVDDSQLPKDRFSAERLKGVDSTLKIQPAELGDSAVYLCASSFGEPGELFFGEGSRLTVL.

This sequence joins TRBV2 and TRBJ1-2, with D possibly matching TRBD1 (6 bases). The CDR3 loop spans 13 amino acids. Trimming left V 7 bases short and J 4 bases short, with 13 bases between. Germline CDR1 is SNHLY and CDR2 is FYNNEI. The CDR3 reads CASTPTDSYGYTF. CDR3 DNA sequence: TGTGCCAGCACCCCTACGGACAGCTATGGCTACACCTTC. The complete variable domain, with remaining parts taken from reference TRBV2 and TRBJ1-2, reads EPEVTQTPSHQVTQMGQEVILRCVPISNHLYFYWYRQILGQKVEFLVSFYNNEISEKSEIFDDQFSVERPDGSNFTLKIRSTKLEDSAMYFCASTPTDSYGYTFGSGTRLTVV.

The V call is TRBV7-2, the J call TRBJ1-1, with D unclear. Germline V CDR1 and CDR2: SGHTA, FQGNSA. The V end was cut by 3 bases, the J end by 7 bases, with 12 bases between. The CDR3 covers 13 residues. CDR3 loop: CASSFEPRLEAFF. The CDR3, as DNA: TGTGCCAGCAGCTTTGAACCGCGGCTTGAAGCTTTCTTT.

The chain has TRBV9 and TRBJ1-1; TRBD1 aligns across 10 bases. The germline V gene has CDR1 SGDLS and CDR2 YYNGEE. V was clipped by 3 bases and J by 3 bases; unmatched bases: 11. The CDR3 totals 17 residues. The CDR3 nucleotides are TGTGCCAGCAGCGCACCATTGGGGACAGGGGTTGACACTGAAGCTTTCTTT. It translates to CASSAPLGTGVDTEAFF.

Remarks on this clone: The DNA is omitted, as the CDR3 cannot be located on it reliably, and the CDR3 follows TCRdb's listing. The V call is TRBV21-1, the J call TRBJ2-2; the listed D gene, TRBD1, was not tested against the DNA. TRBV21-1 is described as a pseudogene. The CDR3 numbers 18 amino acids, ends counted. CDR3 in amino acids: CASSPLEVGTGNTGELFF.

The V and J genes are TRBV6-5 and TRBJ2-7, with 8 bases identical to TRBD2. The germline CDR1 and CDR2 sequences are MNHEY and SVGAGI. Trimming removed 2 bases from V and 4 bases from J; junction bases left unmatched: 10. The CDR3 runs 16 residues. CDR3 nucleotide sequence: TGTGCCAGCAGTTACGCCCCAAGCGGGAGCGTATACGAGCAGTACTTC. Protein: CASSYAPSGSVYEQYF.

The chain combines TRBV16 with TRBJ1-1, with unresolved D. Germline CDR1 reads KGHSY; CDR2 reads FQNENV. The CDR3 extends over 12 amino acids. Trimming took 4 bases from V and 1 from J, leaving 4 bases between them. The CDR3 bases are TGTGCCAGCAGCCTCAAGAACACTGAAGCTTTCTTT. This gives the protein CASSLKNTEAFF.

The count of this clone is one. The chain has TRBV6-4 and TRBJ2-1; the D gene is possibly TRBD2 (6 bases). The V end was cut by 4 bases, the J end by 3 bases, with 10 bases between. The CDR3 loop spans 14 amino acids. Germline lookup yields CDR1 MRHNA and CDR2 SNTAGT. CDR3 amino acids: CASSASGDYNEQFF. The CDR3 DNA follows: TGTGCCAGCAGTGCTTCGGGGGACTACAATGAGCAGTTCTTC.

The chain has TRBV11-2 and TRBJ2-5, with 11 bases lining up with TRBD1. The CDR3 is 16 amino acids. Germline trimming cut 1 base from V and 1 base from J; bases unmatched to any gene: 2. The germline gives CDR1 SGHAT, CDR2 FQNNGV. CDR3 coding DNA: TGTGCCAGCAGCTTAGGGACAGGGGGCCCCCAAGAGACCCAGTACTTC. Translated, it gives CASSLGTGGPQETQYF.

This rearrangement joins TRBV6-5 to TRBJ1-1, with D uncertain. CDR1 and CDR2 (germline): MNHEY, SVGAGI. This CDR3 has 14 residues. Trimming left V 0 bases short and J 2 bases short, with 7 bases between. The CDR3 DNA reads as TGTGCCAGCAGTTACTCACCGGGTAACACTGAAGCTTTCTTT. This encodes CASSYSPGNTEAFF.

The chain couples TRBV5-8 to TRBJ1-6; the D is unclear. Per the germline V gene, CDR1 is SGHTS and CDR2 is YDEGEE. The CDR3 is 13 amino acids. The V and J ends lost 0 bases and 10 bases respectively, with 8 bases between them. DNA for the CDR3: TGTGCCAGCAGCTTGGTGGCACAGTCACCCCTCCACTTT. This gives the protein CASSLVAQSPLHF. Complete variable domain (other parts from reference TRBV5-8 and TRBJ1-6): EAGVTQSPTHLIKTRGQQATLRCSPISGHTSVYWYQQALGLGLQFLLWYDEGEERNRGNFPPRFSGRQFPNYSSELNVNALELEDSALYLCASSLVAQSPLHFGNGTRLTVT.

This clone was counted only a few times. The V gene is TRBV4-2, the J gene TRBJ2-3; 7 bases agree with TRBD2. The CDR3 runs 17 residues. The V gene end was trimmed by 3 bases and the J gene end by 2 bases; junction bases not matched to a gene: 11. CDR1 and CDR2 (germline): LGHNA, YNFKEQ. CDR3: CASSQDHRDYTTDTQYF. CDR3 sequence (DNA): TGTGCCAGCAGCCAGGATCACCGGGACTACACCACAGATACGCAGTATTTT.